This paragraph reports one TCR beta chain. The target antigen is unknown. The data originate from a study of PD-1 blockade in classical Hodgkin lymphoma. Across the study: Intravenous delivery of nivolumab at 3 mg/kg to patients occurred every 2 weeks.

Described time point: cycle 4 day 1 (C4D1), after more than 5 weeks of nivolumab. Each patient experienced a relapse that followed autologous stem cell transplantation, and brentuximab vedotin exposure varied. Trimming shortened V by 3 bases and J by 4 bases, and 17 bases separated the two germline ends. CDR1 and CDR2 (germline): LNHDA, SQIVND (reference sequence). This CDR3 spans 16 amino acids. TCRdb's table, derived via immunoSEQ multiplex PCR, lists solely in-frame clones and lacks some. This table has about 5,000 clones, roughly two thirds appearing once. Study observations and caveats: Patients who began taking nivolumab under 1 year after ASCT were left out. A significant rise in TCR diversity was seen by C4D1 for CD4+ cells but not for CD8+ cells. The origin of the repertoire differences remains undefined, with disease activity or prior therapy as possible causes.

The V and J genes are TRBV19 and TRBJ2-3; D assignment may be TRBD1 or TRBD2 (5 bases each). The origin of this receptor is a human donor with classical Hodgkin lymphoma. Sequencing used peripheral blood mononuclear cells (PBMCs), obtained before the fourth cycle of nivolumab. Here the CDR3 reads CASSIPGRMFPDTQYF. The CDR3 nucleotides read TGTGCCAGTAGTATTCCGGGACGGATGTTTCCAGATACGCAGTATTTT.